This TCR beta chain was found in a study of beta chain features in type 1 diabetes. Of the isolated RNA, all was reverse transcribed, and so the sequenced material was expressed TCRB transcripts. This table comes from immunoSEQ multiplex PCR, and its TCRdb copy is limited to in-frame clones, with some not included. The sample has roughly 150,000 clones; roughly 10% are singletons. A note on this clone: Its antigen is undetermined.

General study findings and limits: Compared to healthy donors, patients appeared to have naive, central memory and Treg TCRB repertoires that were more alike. TCRB CDR3 length was moderately but significantly reduced in all four CD4+ subsets of Type 1 diabetes patients.

The V end lost 1 base, the J end lost 2 bases, and 9 bases lay between the germline ends. CDR1 and CDR2 (germline): MGHRA, YSYEKL. The CDR3 is 15 amino acids. This sequence joins TRBV4-1 and TRBJ2-1; maybe TRBD2 (5 bases). Sequencing input: central memory CD4+ T cells from blood. The origin of this receptor is a woman in her thirties with type 1 diabetes. This CDR3 is CASSQGLATYNEQFF. CDR3 DNA: TGCGCCAGCAGCCAAGGGCTAGCAACCTACAATGAGCAGTTCTTC.